This T cell receptor beta chain derives from a study of CD8+ T cells in alopecia areata. Study observations and caveats: Lesional scalp, especially alopecia totalis/universalis, showed higher clonality than normal scalp. Normal skin's resident alphabeta T cells are sequenced alongside lesional scalp T cells.

Treatment in this sample: oral pan-JAK inhibitor, 5-10 mg twice daily. Notes on this clone: Its specificity is unknown.

Reverse transcription of extracted RNA yielded cDNA, which provided the sequencing template. Assay: immunoSEQ multiplex PCR; the TCRdb copy retains only in-frame clones and omits some. Altogether about 200,000 clones are present, more than 45% being singletons, with the ten largest covering roughly 5%. The V and J ends lost 7 bases and 6 bases respectively, with 22 bases between them. The length of the CDR3 is 15 residues. CDR1 is SGHTA and CDR2 is FQGNSA in the germline V gene. Sequenced material: CD4+ T cells sorted from blood, taken at week 24, from a patient treated with tofacitinib. This chain uses TRBV7-2 with TRBJ2-7; D is possibly TRBD2 (7 bases). This sequence was found in a human donor with alopecia areata. In DNA form, the CDR3 reads TGTGCCAGCACTCCCAATAGGGGGAGGGCCTTCGAGCAGTACTTC. This codes for CASTPNRGRAFEQYF.